Listed below are T cell receptor beta chains from one sample, sequenced in a study of cytomegalovirus exposure and HLA in healthy donors. Produced via immunoSEQ multiplex PCR; TCRdb's table is partial and in-frame only. This sample has about 300,000 clones, with approximately 90% found just once. Sequenced: PBMCs. The source is a man between 35 and 55 years old in good health and CMV-seropositive. The CDR3 runs from the conserved cysteine through the conserved F or W. The D gene is left open where the match is weak. Only part of the rows carry a size: once, few, many, or a class if the clone is expanded.

d_call j_call clone_size v_call cdr3_nt cdr3_aa
. TRBJ2-2 . TRBV2 TGTGCCAGCAGTGAATGGTTCCAGGCAGGTACCGGGGAGCTGTTTTTT CASSEWFQAGTGELFF
TRBD1 TRBJ2-7 . TRBV29-1 TGCAGCGTGTCCGGGACAGGGAAAACCTACGAGCAGTACTTC CSVSGTGKTYEQYF
TRBD1 TRBJ1-4 . TRBV30 TGTGCCTGGGGGGATTGGACAGGGGGAAGGGCTAATGAAAAACTGTTTTTT CAWGDWTGGRANEKLFF
. TRBJ1-2 . TRBV18 TGTGCCAGCTCACCAGGGCAGGGAACTAACTATGGCTACACCTTC CASSPGQGTNYGYTF
TRBD1 TRBJ2-7 few TRBV4-1 TGCGCCAGCAGCCAAGCAGAGGGACAGTCCTACGAGCAGTACTTC CASSQAEGQSYEQYF
TRBD2 TRBJ2-7 . TRBV30 TGTGCCTGGACGGAGCGGGAGGAAGGCGAGCAGTACTTC CAWTEREEGEQYF
TRBD2 TRBJ2-7 once TRBV6-6 TGTGCCAGCAGTTACGGGAGGGCTAGCGGGACCCACGAGCAGTACTTC CASSYGRASGTHEQYF
TRBD2 TRBJ2-3 . TRBV2 TGTGCCAAATTGGGACTAGCGGGGTCCGGGTCTTCTGGCACAGATACGCAGTATTTT CAKLGLAGSGSSGTDTQYF
. TRBJ2-2 . TRBV9 TGTGCCAGCAGTCCGCAGGGCTTCGAGAACACCGGGGAGCTGTTTTTT CASSPQGFENTGELFF
. TRBJ2-5 . TRBV7-9 TGTGCCAGCAGCTTAGTTGCGATGGAAGAGACCCAGTACTTC CASSLVAMEETQYF
. TRBJ2-3 . TRBV7-2 TGTGCCAGCAGCCTTATTGATACGCAGTATTTT CASSLIDTQYF
. TRBJ2-1 . TRBV7-9 TGTGCCAGCAGCCCCCCTTATCCCTACAATGAGCAGTTCTTC CASSPPYPYNEQFF
TRBD1 TRBJ1-2 . TRBV27 TGTGCCAGCAGTTCAGGACAGGGAAACTATGGCTACACCTTC CASSSGQGNYGYTF
TRBD2 TRBJ2-3 . TRBV4-2 TGTGCCAGCAGCCTACCGGGACTAGCGGGTGCAGATACGCAGTATTTT CASSLPGLAGADTQYF
TRBD1 TRBJ2-7 . TRBV19 TGTGCCAGTAGTACCGGGACAGGGGTGCTCTACGAGCAGTACTTC CASSTGTGVLYEQYF
. TRBJ1-4 once TRBV10-1 TGCGCCAGCAGTGCCGGTAGCAATGGTGGCGAAAAACTGTTTTTT CASSAGSNGGEKLFF
TRBD1 TRBJ2-2 . TRBV9 TGTGCCAGCAGCGCCCTAGGGGGCCCGAACACCGGGGAGCTGTTTTTT CASSALGGPNTGELFF
. TRBJ1-5 few TRBV4-1 TGCGCCAGCAGCCAAGGAGGAGTAGGGGGAGGGCAGCCCCAGCATTTT CASSQGGVGGGQPQHF
. TRBJ2-5 . TRBV4-3 TGCGCCAGCAGCCAAGGATTCGGGGAGACCCAGTACTTC CASSQGFGETQYF
TRBD2 TRBJ2-5 . TRBV5-4 TGTGCCAGCAGCCTCGGACTAGGCGAGACCCAGTACTTC CASSLGLGETQYF
TRBD2 TRBJ2-7 . TRBV14 TGTGCCAGCAGCCTAGGACTAGCGGGGCCGTACGAGCAGTACTTC CASSLGLAGPYEQYF
. TRBJ1-1 . TRBV4-1 TGCGCCAGCAGCCTGGGAGTTGCGAACACTGAAGCTTTCTTT CASSLGVANTEAFF
TRBD1 TRBJ1-1 . TRBV2 TGTGCCAGCAGTCGACAGGGGGCATACACTGAAGCTTTCTTT CASSRQGAYTEAFF
. TRBJ2-5 . TRBV5-4 TGTGCCAGCAGCCGGGAACACCAAGAGACCCAGTACTTC CASSREHQETQYF
. TRBJ1-5 . TRBV18 TGTGCCAGCTCACAGTCGGTGAATCAGCCCCAGCATTTT CASSQSVNQPQHF
. TRBJ2-1 once TRBV28 TGTGCCAGCAGTTTTCGGAGGGCCCACAATGAGCAGTTCTTC CASSFRRAHNEQFF